Each of the 14 T cell receptor beta chains below was sequenced from the same sample in a study of T cell responses to AZD1222 COVID-19 vaccine. Clones were sequenced by immunoSEQ multiplex PCR, and TCRdb holds only the in-frame ones, with some missing. The data show roughly 150,000 clones, roughly 92% seen once. The sample here was peripheral blood, taken on day 0 of AZD1222 vaccination. Receptor source: an adult in good health.

The sample holds one count of this clone. The J gene is TRBJ1-5, the V gene TRBV6-5, with D possibly matching TRBD1 (5 bases). This CDR3 is built from 15 residues. Germline V gene sequence: CDR1 MNHEY, CDR2 SVGAGI. The V gene lost 8 bases and the J gene lost 6 bases, with 20 bases spanning the gap. CDR3 loop: CASAQLGVVVQPQHF. In nucleotides, the CDR3 is TGTGCCAGCGCCCAACTAGGGGTGGTGGTTCAGCCCCAGCATTTT.

The rearrangement uses TRBV7-6 and TRBJ2-2; perhaps TRBD2 as D (5 bases). The length of the CDR3 is 15 residues. Germline CDR1 SGHVS, CDR2 FNYEAQ. V lost 10 bases to trimming and J lost 4 bases, with 19 bases between them. As DNA, the CDR3 is TGTGCCACCTCTCACCCTTACCGGGGCACCGGGGAGCTGTTTTTT. Encoded protein: CATSHPYRGTGELFF.

This clone was seen once. CDR3 loop: CASSLIAGGGHEQYF. Here the CDR3 DNA reads TGTGCCAGCAGCCTTATAGCGGGGGGCGGCCACGAGCAGTACTTC. V and J are TRBV7-2 and TRBJ2-7; 10 bases fit TRBD2. Germline V gene data show CDR1 as SGHTA and CDR2 as FQGNSA. The CDR3 contains 15 residues. V lost 5 bases, J lost 5 bases, and 9 bases stayed unmatched.

V and J are TRBV6-6 and TRBJ1-5, with a weak D call TRBD1 (5 bases). Germline lookup yields CDR1 MNHNY and CDR2 SVGAGI (reference sequence). With 7 bases removed from V and 3 bases from J, the gap between germline ends came to 13 bases. The CDR3 runs to 14 residues. The DNA for the CDR3 is TGTGCCAGCAACAGGACGCCACTCAATCAGCCCCAGCATTTT. Translated: CASNRTPLNQPQHF.

V usage is TRBV7-9 and J usage is TRBJ1-5; D unclear. The CDR3 has 13 residues. Trimming took off 5 bases at V and 11 bases at J, with 16 bases between the two ends. Germline CDR1 reads SEHNR; CDR2 reads FQNEAQ (reference sequence). The CDR3 DNA sequence: TGTGCCAGCAGCCTAGGAGGGCGGAGGGCCCAGCATTTT. It is translated as CASSLGGRRAQHF.

CDR3: CASSPQPSNYEQYF. CDR3 sequence (DNA): TGCGCCAGCAGCCCTCAACCGTCCAACTACGAGCAGTACTTC. The gene calls are TRBV4-3 and TRBJ2-7, with D unresolved. Looked up from germline, CDR1 is LGHNA and CDR2 is YSLEER. Trimming cost V 4 bases and J 3 bases, with 13 bases left between them. This CDR3 spans 14 amino acids.

This clone appeared a single time. This rearrangement joins TRBV19 to TRBJ1-5, with 7 bases aligning to TRBD1. From germline, CDR1 is LNHDA and CDR2 SQIVND (reference sequence). V was clipped by 3 bases and J by 3 bases; unmatched bases: 5. The CDR3 totals 15 residues. CDR3 amino acids: CASSIDRVANQPQHF. For the CDR3, the DNA is TGTGCCAGTAGTATTGACAGGGTGGCCAATCAGCCCCAGCATTTT.

The chain carries TRBV19 and TRBJ2-1; the match to TRBD1 covers 7 bases. This CDR3 has 15 residues. With V trimmed by 3 bases and J by 7 bases, 9 bases remained unmatched. The V gene's germline CDR1 is LNHDA and CDR2 SQIVND (reference sequence). The CDR3 reads CASSIGTVLKNEQFF. The CDR3 nucleotides read TGTGCCAGTAGTATCGGGACAGTTCTTAAGAATGAGCAGTTCTTC.

The rearrangement joins TRBV19 to TRBJ2-5; 12 nucleotides line up with TRBD2. CDR1 and CDR2 from the germline V gene are LNHDA and SQIVND (reference sequence). The CDR3 is made up of 18 amino acids. V shed 2 bases and J 2 bases; nucleotides not matched to a gene: 9. The CDR3, as DNA: TGTGCCAGTAGTATACCAACCGGGACTAGCGGGCGACAAGAGACCCAGTACTTC. Its translation is CASSIPTGTSGRQETQYF. Supplemented by reference TRBV19 and TRBJ2-5, the full variable domain reads DGGITQSPKYLFRKEGQNVTLSCEQNLNHDAMYWYRQDPGQGLRLIYYSQIVNDFQKGDIAEGYSVSREKKESFPLTVTSAQKNPTAFYLCASSIPTGTSGRQETQYFGPGTRLLVL.

The V gene is TRBV4-1, the J gene TRBJ2-5; TRBD1 or TRBD2 may be the D gene (5 bases each). V dropped 1 base and J dropped 5 bases, with 14 bases sitting between them. The germline gives CDR1 MGHRA, CDR2 YSYEKL. There are 15 residues in the CDR3. This CDR3 is CASSQGAPGAETQYF. CDR3 in DNA: TGCGCCAGCAGCCAAGGAGCCCCCGGGGCGGAGACCCAGTACTTC.

The chain joins TRBV18 to TRBJ1-1; D possibly corresponds to TRBD1 (5 bases). This CDR3 is built from 17 residues. CDR1 is KGHSH and CDR2 is LQKENI in the germline V gene. V gave up 6 bases and J gave up 2 bases, with 22 bases separating them. The CDR3 sequence: CASSPRSQGVGNTEAFF. The CDR3 bases are TGTGCCAGCTCCCCAAGGAGTCAGGGCGTTGGAAACACTGAAGCTTTCTTT.

V gene TRBV6-2 or TRBV6-3 combines with J gene TRBJ1-5; 7 nucleotides line up with TRBD1. V lost 5 bases and J lost 2; bases outside the gene matches: 6. The CDR3 loop spans 15 amino acids. Per germline, CDR1 MNHEY and CDR2 SVGEGT. In DNA form, the CDR3 reads TGTGCCAGCAGTCCCGGACAGGTCCGCAATCAGCCCCAGCATTTT. Its protein is CASSPGQVRNQPQHF.

This chain links TRBV9 with TRBJ1-1, with a weak D call TRBD1 (5 bases). Germline-derived CDR1 and CDR2 are SGDLS and YYNGEE. The CDR3 has 13 residues. Between the trimmed V and J ends, which lost 5 bases and 5 bases, there was a span of 13 bases. In DNA, the CDR3 is TGTGCCAGCAGTGGTGCTTGGGGGACTGAAGCTTTCTTT. This codes for CASSGAWGTEAFF.

The chain couples TRBV5-8 to TRBJ1-4; unclear D gene. V lost 0 bases and J 0 bases, leaving 12 bases between the germline ends. The CDR3 is 17 amino acids. The germline gives CDR1 SGHTS, CDR2 YDEGEE. The chain's CDR3 is CASSLGQIQSTNEKLFF. CDR3 nucleotide sequence: TGTGCCAGCAGCTTGGGGCAGATCCAATCAACTAATGAAAAACTGTTTTTT.